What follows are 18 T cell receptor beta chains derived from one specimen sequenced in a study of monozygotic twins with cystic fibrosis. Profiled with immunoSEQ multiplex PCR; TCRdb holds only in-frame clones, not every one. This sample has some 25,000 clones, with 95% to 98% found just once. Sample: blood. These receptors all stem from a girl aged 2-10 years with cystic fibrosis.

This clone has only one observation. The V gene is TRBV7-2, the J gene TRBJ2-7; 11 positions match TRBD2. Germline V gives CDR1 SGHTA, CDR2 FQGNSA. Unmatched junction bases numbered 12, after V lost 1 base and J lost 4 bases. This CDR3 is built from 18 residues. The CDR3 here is CASSLGGVAGGQGYEQYF. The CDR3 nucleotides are TGTGCCAGCAGCTTAGGAGGGGTAGCGGGAGGGCAGGGATACGAGCAGTACTTC.

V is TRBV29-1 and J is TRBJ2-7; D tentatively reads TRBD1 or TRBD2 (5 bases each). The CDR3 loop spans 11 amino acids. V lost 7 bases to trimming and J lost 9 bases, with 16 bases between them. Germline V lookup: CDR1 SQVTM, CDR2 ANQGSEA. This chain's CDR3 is CSGARDRRQYF. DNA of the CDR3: TGCAGCGGGGCCCGGGACCGGCGGCAGTACTTC.

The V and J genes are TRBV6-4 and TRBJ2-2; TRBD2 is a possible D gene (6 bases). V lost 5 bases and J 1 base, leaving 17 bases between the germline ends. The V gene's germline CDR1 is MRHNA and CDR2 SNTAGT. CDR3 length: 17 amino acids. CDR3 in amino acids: CASSKNTLAVNTGELFF. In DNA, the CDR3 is TGTGCCAGCAGTAAAAATACACTAGCCGTGAACACCGGGGAGCTGTTTTTT.

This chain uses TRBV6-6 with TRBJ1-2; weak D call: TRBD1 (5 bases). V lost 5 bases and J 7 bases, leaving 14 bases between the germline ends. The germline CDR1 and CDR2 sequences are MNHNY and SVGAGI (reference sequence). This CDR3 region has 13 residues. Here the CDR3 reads CASSDSRDSGYTF. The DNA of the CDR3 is TGTGCCAGCAGTGATAGCCGAGACAGTGGCTACACCTTC.

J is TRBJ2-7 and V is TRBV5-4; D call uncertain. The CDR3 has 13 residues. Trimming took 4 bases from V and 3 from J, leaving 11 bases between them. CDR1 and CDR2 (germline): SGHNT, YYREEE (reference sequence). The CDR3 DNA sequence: TGTGCCAGCAGCCCGGGTCAACTCTACGAGCAGTACTTC. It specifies CASSPGQLYEQYF.

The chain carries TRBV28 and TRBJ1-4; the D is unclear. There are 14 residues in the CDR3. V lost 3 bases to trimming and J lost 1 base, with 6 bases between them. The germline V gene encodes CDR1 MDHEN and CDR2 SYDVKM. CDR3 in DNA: TGTGCCAGCAGTTTTCCGGGAACTAATGAAAAACTGTTTTTT. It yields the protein CASSFPGTNEKLFF.

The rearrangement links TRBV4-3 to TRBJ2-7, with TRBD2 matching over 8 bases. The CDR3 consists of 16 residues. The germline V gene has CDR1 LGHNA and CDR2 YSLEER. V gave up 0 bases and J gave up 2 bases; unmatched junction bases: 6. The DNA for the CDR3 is TGCGCCAGCAGCCAAGATAACCGGGGGGGAACCTACGAGCAGTACTTC. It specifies CASSQDNRGGTYEQYF.

The CDR3 DNA reads TGTGCCAGCAGCGTAGCTATGACAGATACGCAGTATTTT. It specifies CASSVAMTDTQYF. The chain employs TRBV9 and TRBJ2-3; the D is unclear. Germline V gene lookup returns CDR1 SGDLS and CDR2 YYNGEE. This CDR3 spans 13 amino acids. Trimming stripped 0 bases from V and 3 bases from J, with 5 bases between.

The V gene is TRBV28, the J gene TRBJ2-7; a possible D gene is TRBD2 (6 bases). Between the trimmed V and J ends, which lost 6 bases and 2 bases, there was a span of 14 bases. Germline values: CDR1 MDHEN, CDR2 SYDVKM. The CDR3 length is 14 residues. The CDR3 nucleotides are TGTGCCAGCAGACCCGGGACTGCAACCTACGAGCAGTACTTC. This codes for CASRPGTATYEQYF.

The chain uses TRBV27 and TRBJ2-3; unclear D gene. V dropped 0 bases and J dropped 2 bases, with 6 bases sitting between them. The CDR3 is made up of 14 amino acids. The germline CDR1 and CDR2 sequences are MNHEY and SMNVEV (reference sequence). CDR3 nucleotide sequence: TGTGCCAGCAGTTTATCAGGGTACACAGATACGCAGTATTTT. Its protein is CASSLSGYTDTQYF.

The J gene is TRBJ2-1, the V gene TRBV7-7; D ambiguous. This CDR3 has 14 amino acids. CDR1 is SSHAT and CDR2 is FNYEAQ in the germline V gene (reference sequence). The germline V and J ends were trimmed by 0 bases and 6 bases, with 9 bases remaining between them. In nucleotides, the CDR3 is TGTGCCAGCAGCTTAGCGGGAATTGCCAATGAGCAGTTCTTC. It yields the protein CASSLAGIANEQFF.

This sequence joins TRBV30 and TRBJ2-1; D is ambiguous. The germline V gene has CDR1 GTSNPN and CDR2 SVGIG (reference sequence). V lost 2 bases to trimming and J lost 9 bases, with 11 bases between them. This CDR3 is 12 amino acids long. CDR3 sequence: CAWSSWKGEQFF. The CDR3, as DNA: TGTGCCTGGAGTTCTTGGAAGGGTGAGCAGTTCTTC.

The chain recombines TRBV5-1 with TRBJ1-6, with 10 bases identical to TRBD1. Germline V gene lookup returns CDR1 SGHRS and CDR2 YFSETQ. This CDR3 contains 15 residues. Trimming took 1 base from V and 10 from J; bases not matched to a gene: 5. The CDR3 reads CASSLWGTGESPLHF. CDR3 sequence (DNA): TGCGCCAGCAGCTTGTGGGGGACAGGGGAATCACCCCTCCACTTT. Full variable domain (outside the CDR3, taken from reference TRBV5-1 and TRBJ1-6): KAGVTQTPRYLIKTRGQQVTLSCSPISGHRSVSWYQQTPGQGLQFLFEYFSETQRNKGNFPGRFSGRQFSNSRSEMNVSTLELGDSALYLCASSLWGTGESPLHFGNGTRLTVT.

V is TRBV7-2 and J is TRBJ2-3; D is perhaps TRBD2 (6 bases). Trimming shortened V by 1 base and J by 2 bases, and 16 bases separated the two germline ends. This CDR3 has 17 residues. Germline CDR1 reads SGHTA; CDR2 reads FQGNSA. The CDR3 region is CASSLEGVAAYTDTQYF. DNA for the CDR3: TGTGCCAGCAGCTTAGAGGGAGTAGCGGCCTACACAGATACGCAGTATTTT.

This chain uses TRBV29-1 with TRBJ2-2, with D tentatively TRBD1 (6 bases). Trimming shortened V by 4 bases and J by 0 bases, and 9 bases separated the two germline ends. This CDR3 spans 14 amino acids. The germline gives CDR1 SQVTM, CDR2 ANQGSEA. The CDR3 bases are TGCAGCGTTGGGGGACACTCGAACACCGGGGAGCTGTTTTTT. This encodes CSVGGHSNTGELFF.

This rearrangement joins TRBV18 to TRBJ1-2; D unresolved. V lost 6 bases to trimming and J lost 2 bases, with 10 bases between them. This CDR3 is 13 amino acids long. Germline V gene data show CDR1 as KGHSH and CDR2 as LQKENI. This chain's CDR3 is CASSPDGNYGYTF. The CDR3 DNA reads TGTGCCAGCTCCCCAGACGGGAACTATGGCTACACCTTC.

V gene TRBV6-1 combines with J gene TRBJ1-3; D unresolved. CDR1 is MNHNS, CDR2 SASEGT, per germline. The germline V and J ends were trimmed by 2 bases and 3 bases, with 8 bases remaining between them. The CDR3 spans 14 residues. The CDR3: CASSELSFGNTIYF. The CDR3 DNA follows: TGTGCCAGCAGTGAATTGAGTTTTGGAAACACCATATATTTT.

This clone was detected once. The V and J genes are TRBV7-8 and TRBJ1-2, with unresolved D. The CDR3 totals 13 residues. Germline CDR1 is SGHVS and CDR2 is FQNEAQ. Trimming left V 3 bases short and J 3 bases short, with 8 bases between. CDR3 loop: CASSLRGDYGYTF. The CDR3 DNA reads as TGTGCCAGCAGCTTGCGTGGTGACTATGGCTACACCTTC.